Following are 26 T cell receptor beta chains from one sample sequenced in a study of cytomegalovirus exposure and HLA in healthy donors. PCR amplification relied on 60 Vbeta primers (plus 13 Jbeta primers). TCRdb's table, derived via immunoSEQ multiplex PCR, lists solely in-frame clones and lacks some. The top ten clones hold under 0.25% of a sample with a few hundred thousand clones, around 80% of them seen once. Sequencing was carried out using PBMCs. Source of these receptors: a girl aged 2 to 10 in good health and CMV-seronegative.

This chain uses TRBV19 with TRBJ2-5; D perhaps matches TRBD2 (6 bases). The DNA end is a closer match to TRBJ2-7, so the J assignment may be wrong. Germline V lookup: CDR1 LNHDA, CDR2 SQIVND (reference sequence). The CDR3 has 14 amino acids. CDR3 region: CASSIFSGAYEQYF. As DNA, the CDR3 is TGTGCCAGTAGTATTTTTAGCGGAGCCTACGAGCAGTACTTC.

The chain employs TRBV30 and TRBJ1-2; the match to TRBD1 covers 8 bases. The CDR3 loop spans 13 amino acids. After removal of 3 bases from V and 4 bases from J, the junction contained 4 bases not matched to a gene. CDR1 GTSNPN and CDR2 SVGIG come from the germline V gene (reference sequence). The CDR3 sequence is CAWRDRDPYGYTF. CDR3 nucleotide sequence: TGTGCCTGGAGGGACAGGGATCCCTATGGCTACACCTTC.

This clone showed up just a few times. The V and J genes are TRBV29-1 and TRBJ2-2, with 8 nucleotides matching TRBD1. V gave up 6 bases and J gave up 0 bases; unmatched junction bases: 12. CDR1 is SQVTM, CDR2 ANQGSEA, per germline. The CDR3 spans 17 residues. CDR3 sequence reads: CSVMVGGTGPNTGELFF. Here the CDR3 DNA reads TGCAGCGTCATGGTAGGGGGGACAGGCCCGAACACCGGGGAGCTGTTTTTT.

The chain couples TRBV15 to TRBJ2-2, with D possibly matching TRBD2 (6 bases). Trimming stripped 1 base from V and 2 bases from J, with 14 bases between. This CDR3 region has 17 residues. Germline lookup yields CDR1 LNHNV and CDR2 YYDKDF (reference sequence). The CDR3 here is CATSRGRRGFNTGELFF. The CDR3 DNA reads TGTGCCACCAGCAGAGGAAGACGGGGGTTTAACACCGGGGAGCTGTTTTTT.

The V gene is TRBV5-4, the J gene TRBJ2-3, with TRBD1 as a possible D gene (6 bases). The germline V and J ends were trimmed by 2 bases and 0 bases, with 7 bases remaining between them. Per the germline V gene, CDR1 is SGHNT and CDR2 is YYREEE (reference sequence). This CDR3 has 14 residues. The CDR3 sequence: CASSFRGSTDTQYF. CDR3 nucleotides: TGTGCCAGCAGCTTCAGGGGTAGCACAGATACGCAGTATTTT.

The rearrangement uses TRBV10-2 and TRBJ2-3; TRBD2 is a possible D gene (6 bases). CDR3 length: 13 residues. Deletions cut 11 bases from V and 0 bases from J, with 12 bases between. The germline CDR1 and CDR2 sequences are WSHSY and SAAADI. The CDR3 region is CACRGLSTDTQYF. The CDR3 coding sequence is TGCGCCTGCCGGGGACTCAGCACAGATACGCAGTATTTT.

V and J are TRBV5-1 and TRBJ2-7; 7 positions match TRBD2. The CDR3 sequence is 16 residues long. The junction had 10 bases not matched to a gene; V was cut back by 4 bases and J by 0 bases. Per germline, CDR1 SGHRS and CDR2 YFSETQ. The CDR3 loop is CASSPAGLLPSYEQYF. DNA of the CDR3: TGCGCCAGCAGCCCAGCGGGACTCCTACCCTCCTACGAGCAGTACTTC.

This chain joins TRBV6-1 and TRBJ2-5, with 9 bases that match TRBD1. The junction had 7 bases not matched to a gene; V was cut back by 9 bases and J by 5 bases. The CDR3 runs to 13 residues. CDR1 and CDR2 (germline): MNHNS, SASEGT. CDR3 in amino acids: CASLQGARETQYF. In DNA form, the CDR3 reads TGTGCCAGTTTACAGGGGGCGAGGGAGACCCAGTACTTC.

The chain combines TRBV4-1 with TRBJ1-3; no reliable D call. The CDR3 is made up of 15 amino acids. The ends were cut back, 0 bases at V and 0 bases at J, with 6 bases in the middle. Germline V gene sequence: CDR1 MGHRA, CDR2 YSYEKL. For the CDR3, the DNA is TGCGCCAGCAGCCAAGACCCCTACTCTGGAAACACCATATATTTT. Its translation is CASSQDPYSGNTIYF.

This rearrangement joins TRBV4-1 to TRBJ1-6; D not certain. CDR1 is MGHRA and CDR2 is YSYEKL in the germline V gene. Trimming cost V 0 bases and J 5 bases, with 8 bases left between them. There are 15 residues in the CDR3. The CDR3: CASSQDWGDNSPLHF. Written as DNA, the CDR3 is TGCGCCAGCAGCCAAGATTGGGGAGATAATTCACCCCTCCACTTT.

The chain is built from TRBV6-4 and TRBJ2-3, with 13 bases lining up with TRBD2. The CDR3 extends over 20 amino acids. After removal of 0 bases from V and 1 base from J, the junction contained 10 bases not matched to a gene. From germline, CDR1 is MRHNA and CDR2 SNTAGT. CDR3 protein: CASSDSRGLAGDLGTDTQYF. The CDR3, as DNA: TGTGCCAGCAGTGACTCGAGAGGACTAGCGGGAGATCTTGGCACAGATACGCAGTATTTT.

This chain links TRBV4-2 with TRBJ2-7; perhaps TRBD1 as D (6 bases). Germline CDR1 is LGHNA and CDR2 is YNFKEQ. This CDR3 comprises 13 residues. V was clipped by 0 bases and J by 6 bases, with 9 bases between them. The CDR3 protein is CASSQELGGEQYF. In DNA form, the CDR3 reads TGTGCCAGCAGCCAAGAACTAGGGGGCGAGCAGTACTTC.

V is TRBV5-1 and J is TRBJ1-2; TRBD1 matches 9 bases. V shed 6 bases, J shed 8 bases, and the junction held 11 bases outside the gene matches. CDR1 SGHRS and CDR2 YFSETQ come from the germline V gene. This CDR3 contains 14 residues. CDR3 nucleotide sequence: TGCGCCAGCACAATAACAGGGGGCAACGGCGGCTACACCTTC. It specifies CASTITGGNGGYTF. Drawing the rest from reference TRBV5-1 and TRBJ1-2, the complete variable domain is KAGVTQTPRYLIKTRGQQVTLSCSPISGHRSVSWYQQTPGQGLQFLFEYFSETQRNKGNFPGRFSGRQFSNSRSEMNVSTLELGDSALYLCASTITGGNGGYTFGSGTRLTVV.

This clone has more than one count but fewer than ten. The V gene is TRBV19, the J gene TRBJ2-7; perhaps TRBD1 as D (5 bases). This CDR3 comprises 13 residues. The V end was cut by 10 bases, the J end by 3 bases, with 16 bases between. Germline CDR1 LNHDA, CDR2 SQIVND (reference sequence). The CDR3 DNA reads TGTGCCACAACGACAGCTATGGGCTACGAGCAGTACTTC. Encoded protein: CATTTAMGYEQYF.

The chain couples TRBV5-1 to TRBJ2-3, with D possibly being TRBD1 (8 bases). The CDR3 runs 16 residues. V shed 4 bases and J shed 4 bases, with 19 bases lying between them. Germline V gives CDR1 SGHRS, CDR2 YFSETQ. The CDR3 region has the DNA TGCGCCAGCAGCGGGGGGGTCGGACAGGGCGCAGATACGCAGTATTTT. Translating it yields CASSGGVGQGADTQYF. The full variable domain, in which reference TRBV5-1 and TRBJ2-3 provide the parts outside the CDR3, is KAGVTQTPRYLIKTRGQQVTLSCSPISGHRSVSWYQQTPGQGLQFLFEYFSETQRNKGNFPGRFSGRQFSNSRSEMNVSTLELGDSALYLCASSGGVGQGADTQYFGPGTRLTVL.

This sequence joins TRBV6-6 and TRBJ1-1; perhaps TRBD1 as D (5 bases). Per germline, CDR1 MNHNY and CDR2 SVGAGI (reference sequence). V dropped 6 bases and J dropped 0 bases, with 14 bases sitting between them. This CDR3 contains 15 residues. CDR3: CASSPGGTMNTEAFF. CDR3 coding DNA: TGTGCCAGCAGCCCCGGGGGTACTATGAACACTGAAGCTTTCTTT.

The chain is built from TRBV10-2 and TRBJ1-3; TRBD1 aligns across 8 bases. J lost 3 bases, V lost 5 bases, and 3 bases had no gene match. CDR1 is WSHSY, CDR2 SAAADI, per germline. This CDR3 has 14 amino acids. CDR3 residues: CASSTGQGGNTIYF. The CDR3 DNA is TGCGCCAGCAGTACCGGACAGGGTGGAAACACCATATATTTT.

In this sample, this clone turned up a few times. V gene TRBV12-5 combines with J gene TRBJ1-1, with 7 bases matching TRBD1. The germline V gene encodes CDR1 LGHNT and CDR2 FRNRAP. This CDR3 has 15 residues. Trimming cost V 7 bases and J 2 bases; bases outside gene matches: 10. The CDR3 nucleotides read TGTGCTAGTGTACCGGAGGGGGCCACAAACACTGAAGCTTTCTTT. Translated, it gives CASVPEGATNTEAFF.

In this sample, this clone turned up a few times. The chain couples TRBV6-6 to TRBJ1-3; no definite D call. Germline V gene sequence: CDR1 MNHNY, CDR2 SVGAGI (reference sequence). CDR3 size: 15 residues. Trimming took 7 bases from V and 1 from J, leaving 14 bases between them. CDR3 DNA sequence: TGTGCCAGCACCCCTCGCGGAGCGTCTGGAAACACCATATATTTT. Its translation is CASTPRGASGNTIYF.

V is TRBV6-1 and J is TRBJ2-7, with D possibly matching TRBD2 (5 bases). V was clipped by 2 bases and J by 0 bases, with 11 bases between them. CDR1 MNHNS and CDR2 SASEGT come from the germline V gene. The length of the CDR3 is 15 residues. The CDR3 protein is CASSERDMSSYEQYF. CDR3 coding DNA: TGTGCCAGCAGTGAACGGGATATGAGCTCCTACGAGCAGTACTTC.

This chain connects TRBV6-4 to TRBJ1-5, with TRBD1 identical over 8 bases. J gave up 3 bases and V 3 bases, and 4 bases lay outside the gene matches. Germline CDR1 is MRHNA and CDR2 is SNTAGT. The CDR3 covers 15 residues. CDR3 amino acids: CASSESGGVNQPQHF. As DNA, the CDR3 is TGTGCCAGCAGTGAATCAGGGGGCGTCAATCAGCCCCAGCATTTT.

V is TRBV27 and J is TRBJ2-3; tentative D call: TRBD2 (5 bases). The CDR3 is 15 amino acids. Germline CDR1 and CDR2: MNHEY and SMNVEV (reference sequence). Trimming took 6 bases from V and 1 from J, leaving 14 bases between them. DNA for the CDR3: TGTGCCAGCAGCCACGATCTCGGGGGCACAGATACGCAGTATTTT. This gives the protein CASSHDLGGTDTQYF.

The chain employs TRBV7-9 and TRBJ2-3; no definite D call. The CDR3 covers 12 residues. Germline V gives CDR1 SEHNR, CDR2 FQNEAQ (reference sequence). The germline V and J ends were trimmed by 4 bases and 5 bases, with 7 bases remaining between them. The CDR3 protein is CASSSSGDTQYF. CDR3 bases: TGTGCCAGCAGCTCATCCGGAGATACGCAGTATTTT.

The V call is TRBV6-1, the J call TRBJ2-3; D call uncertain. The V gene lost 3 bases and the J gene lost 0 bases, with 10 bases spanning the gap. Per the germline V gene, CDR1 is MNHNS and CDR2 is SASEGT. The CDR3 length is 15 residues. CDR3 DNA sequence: TGTGCCAGCAGTGACCGGAGAATTAGCACAGATACGCAGTATTTT. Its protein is CASSDRRISTDTQYF.

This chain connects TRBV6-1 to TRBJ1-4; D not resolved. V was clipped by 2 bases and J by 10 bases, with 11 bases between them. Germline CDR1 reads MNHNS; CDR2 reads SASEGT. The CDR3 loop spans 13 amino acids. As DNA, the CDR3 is TGTGCCAGCAGTGAACGGGTTCTGGGAAAACTGTTTTTT. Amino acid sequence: CASSERVLGKLFF.

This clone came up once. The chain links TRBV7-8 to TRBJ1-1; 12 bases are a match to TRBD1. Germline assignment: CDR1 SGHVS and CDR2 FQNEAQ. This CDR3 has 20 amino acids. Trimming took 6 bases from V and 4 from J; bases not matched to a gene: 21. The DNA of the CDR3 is TGTGCCAGCAGACCTTATCTTACCGGGACAGGGGGCGGGGTGGCCACTGAAGCTTTCTTT. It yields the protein CASRPYLTGTGGGVATEAFF.